These 27 T cell receptor beta chains came from one sample sequenced in a study of shared clonotypes between healthy human individuals. Only in-frame clones appear in the TCRdb table, and some are missing; sequencing was by immunoSEQ multiplex PCR. Of around 2,000,000 clones listed, 85% to 95% were seen once; the top ten hold more than 0.1%. Material for sequencing was naive CD4+ T cells sorted from blood. Noted subset: CD45RA+ positively selected. Receptors originate from a man younger than 30 in good health.

This chain links TRBV5-1 with TRBJ2-5; D not resolved. V was trimmed by 0 bases and J by 0 bases, leaving 9 bases between them. Germline assignment: CDR1 SGHRS and CDR2 YFSETQ. The CDR3 runs to 15 residues. The CDR3 spells CASSLVGRDQETQYF. The CDR3, as DNA: TGCGCCAGCAGCTTGGTCGGACGGGACCAAGAGACCCAGTACTTC.

V and J are TRBV27 and TRBJ2-5; TRBD2 agrees at 12 bases. V shed 3 bases, J shed 4 bases, and the junction held 6 bases outside the gene matches. Per the germline V gene, CDR1 is MNHEY and CDR2 is SMNVEV (reference sequence). The CDR3 is made up of 16 amino acids. CDR3 residues: CASSFLAGGPVETQYF. The CDR3 region has the DNA TGTGCCAGCAGTTTTCTAGCGGGAGGGCCGGTAGAGACCCAGTACTTC.

The rearrangement links TRBV5-1 to TRBJ1-2, with TRBD1 matching over 7 bases. Germline trimming cut 2 bases from V and 1 base from J; bases unmatched to any gene: 8. This CDR3 has 16 residues. Germline values: CDR1 SGHRS, CDR2 YFSETQ. The CDR3 here is CASSLRTGTINYGYTF. CDR3 DNA sequence: TGCGCCAGCAGCTTACGGACAGGCACAATTAACTATGGCTACACCTTC. The variable domain in full, completed from reference TRBV5-1 and TRBJ1-2, reads KAGVTQTPRYLIKTRGQQVTLSCSPISGHRSVSWYQQTPGQGLQFLFEYFSETQRNKGNFPGRFSGRQFSNSRSEMNVSTLELGDSALYLCASSLRTGTINYGYTFGSGTRLTVV.

V is TRBV2 and J is TRBJ2-3, with D uncertain. The CDR3 has 14 residues. Germline V lookup: CDR1 SNHLY, CDR2 FYNNEI. Trimming cost V 7 bases and J 0 bases, with 11 bases left between them. CDR3 protein: CASTYGTSTDTQYF. The CDR3 nucleotides are TGTGCCAGCACATACGGAACTAGCACAGATACGCAGTATTTT.

This chain links TRBV4-1 with TRBJ2-5, with 10 bases matching TRBD1. Trimming removed 4 bases from V and 2 bases from J; junction bases left unmatched: 4. The germline V gene has CDR1 MGHRA and CDR2 YSYEKL. This CDR3 comprises 15 residues. The chain's CDR3 is CASSRTGGNQETQYF. CDR3 nucleotide sequence: TGCGCCAGCAGCCGGACAGGGGGGAATCAAGAGACCCAGTACTTC.

This clone was counted once. The sample contains more than one DNA sequence encoding this CDR3. The CDR3 here is CASSLSQETQYF. DNA of the CDR3: TGCGCCAGCAGCCTAAGCCAAGAGACCCAGTACTTC. The chain combines TRBV5-1 with TRBJ2-5; D gene uncertain. V lost 4 bases and J lost 1, with 5 bases in between. Germline values: CDR1 SGHRS, CDR2 YFSETQ. CDR3 length: 12 amino acids.

There are a few counts of this clone. Here the CDR3 reads CASSETGGARTGELFF. In DNA, the CDR3 is TGTGCCAGCAGTGAAACAGGGGGCGCTCGGACCGGGGAGCTGTTTTTT. The V call is TRBV2, the J call TRBJ2-2, with 9 bases aligning to TRBD1. Germline values: CDR1 SNHLY, CDR2 FYNNEI. V was clipped by 2 bases and J by 5 bases; unmatched bases: 6. The length of the CDR3 is 16 residues.

This chain uses TRBV11-3 with TRBJ2-1, with a possible D match to TRBD1 (6 bases). V gave up 4 bases and J gave up 4 bases, with 8 bases separating them. The CDR3 extends over 13 amino acids. Germline-derived CDR1 and CDR2 are SGHNT and YENEEA. The CDR3 region is CASSSDRYNEQFF. CDR3 DNA: TGTGCCAGCAGCTCGGACAGATACAATGAGCAGTTCTTC.

This clone is a singleton in its sample. The genes are TRBV7-2 and TRBJ2-1, with TRBD1 identical over 9 bases. The germline gives CDR1 SGHTA, CDR2 FQGNSA. This CDR3 contains 18 residues. The trim removed 2 bases at V and 9 bases at J, leaving 17 bases unmatched. CDR3 bases: TGTGCCAGCAGCTTACGACCCGGGACAGGGCCGCAGCGCGGTGAGCAGTTCTTC. As protein: CASSLRPGTGPQRGEQFF.

The chain employs TRBV9 and TRBJ1-2; 12 bases match TRBD1. V lost 6 bases, J lost 8 bases, and 14 bases stayed unmatched. The CDR3 sequence is 16 residues long. Germline V gene sequence: CDR1 SGDLS, CDR2 YYNGEE. The CDR3, as DNA: TGTGCCAGCACGCCGAGGGGACAGGGGGCCCACGGGGGCTACACCTTC. The encoded protein is CASTPRGQGAHGGYTF.

The chain links TRBV30 to TRBJ2-3; no clear D gene. CDR1 is GTSNPN and CDR2 is SVGIG in the germline V gene (reference sequence). V lost 5 bases, J lost 3 bases, and 9 bases lay in between. The CDR3 is made up of 12 amino acids. CDR3 loop: CAWGIPTDTQYF. The CDR3 DNA reads as TGTGCCTGGGGAATTCCGACAGATACGCAGTATTTT. The whole variable domain, filled in from reference TRBV30 and TRBJ2-3, reads SQTIHQWPATLVQPVGSPLSLECTVEGTSNPNLYWYRQAAGRGLQLLFYSVGIGQISSEVPQNLSASRPQDRQFILSSKKLLLSDSGFYLCAWGIPTDTQYFGPGTRLTVL.

A single count supports this clone. V is TRBV28 and J is TRBJ1-4, with 7 bases aligning to TRBD1. Germline V CDR1 and CDR2: MDHEN, SYDVKM. With 2 bases clipped from V and 6 bases from J, the junction kept 12 bases outside the gene matches. This CDR3 is 17 amino acids long. The CDR3 sequence: CASSLDRVGVGYEKLFF. The CDR3 nucleotides read TGTGCCAGCAGTTTAGACAGGGTCGGTGTAGGTTATGAAAAACTGTTTTTT. Full variable domain (missing parts from reference TRBV28 and TRBJ1-4): DVKVTQSSRYLVKRTGEKVFLECVQDMDHENMFWYRQDPGLGLRLIYFSYDVKMKEKGDIPEGYSVSREKKERFSLILESASTNQTSMYLCASSLDRVGVGYEKLFFGSGTQLSVL.

The J gene is TRBJ2-7, the V gene TRBV10-3; D is perhaps TRBD2 (6 bases). This CDR3 is built from 15 residues. V dropped 6 bases and J dropped 5 bases, with 20 bases sitting between them. Germline assignment: CDR1 ENHRY and CDR2 SYGVKD. This CDR3 reads CAIRGGVADRDEQYF. CDR3 nucleotide sequence: TGTGCCATCAGGGGCGGGGTGGCCGACCGGGACGAGCAGTACTTC.

This chain links TRBV2 with TRBJ2-7, with D hard to call. The CDR3 is 14 amino acids. Per germline, CDR1 SNHLY and CDR2 FYNNEI. Deletions cut 10 bases from V and 0 bases from J, with 16 bases between. CDR3 nucleotide sequence: TGTGCCAACCACCGACTTCCCCCCTCCTACGAGCAGTACTTC. Amino acid sequence: CANHRLPPSYEQYF.

The chain couples TRBV5-4 to TRBJ2-3; 8 bases fit TRBD2. J gave up 0 bases and V 5 bases, and 17 bases lay outside the gene matches. The CDR3 has 19 amino acids. Germline V lookup: CDR1 SGHNT, CDR2 YYREEE (reference sequence). For the CDR3, the DNA is TGTGCCAGCAGAAGAGGCAGTGCGAAAGTAGCGGGGAGCACAGATACGCAGTATTTT. This codes for CASRRGSAKVAGSTDTQYF.

Notes on this clone: Distinct nucleotide sequences in the sample also encode this CDR3. The chain is built from TRBV7-9 and TRBJ2-3, with a tentative D call TRBD1 (6 bases). The V end lost 1 base, the J end lost 4 bases, and 9 bases lay between the germline ends. The CDR3 length is 14 residues. CDR1 and CDR2 from the germline V gene are SEHNR and FQNEAQ (reference sequence). The CDR3 is CASSLGGGPDTQYF. Written as DNA, the CDR3 is TGTGCCAGCAGCTTAGGTGGGGGCCCAGATACGCAGTATTTT.

The rearrangement links TRBV11-2 to TRBJ2-1; D uncertain. The germline V and J ends were trimmed by 1 base and 7 bases, with 14 bases remaining between them. This CDR3 comprises 15 residues. Germline V gene data show CDR1 as SGHAT and CDR2 as FQNNGV. CDR3 in DNA: TGTGCCAGCAGCTTAGCTGGAAAAGAGAGAAATGAGCAGTTCTTC. Protein product: CASSLAGKERNEQFF.

This rearrangement joins TRBV10-3 to TRBJ1-5, with D perhaps matching TRBD1 (6 bases). CDR3 size: 16 residues. In germline, CDR1 is ENHRY, CDR2 SYGVKD. V dropped 4 bases and J dropped 2 bases, with 15 bases sitting between them. The CDR3 region has the DNA TGTGCCATCAGTGCATTACAGGGAGAGGGCAATCAGCCCCAGCATTTT. Residues: CAISALQGEGNQPQHF.

The chain has TRBV10-2 and TRBJ2-1; 7 positions match TRBD2. The germline gives CDR1 WSHSY, CDR2 SAAADI. V lost 9 bases and J lost 7; bases outside the gene matches: 3. The CDR3 is 11 residues long. The CDR3 region is CASGLGNEQFF. The CDR3 DNA reads TGCGCCAGTGGACTAGGGAATGAGCAGTTCTTC.

For this clone: Just one base apart from a much larger clone, this may be a read error. The V call is TRBV7-2, the J call TRBJ2-7; either TRBD1 or TRBD2 may supply D (5 bases each). In germline, CDR1 is SGHTA, CDR2 FQGNSA. Deletions cut 3 bases from V and 2 bases from J, with 11 bases between. The CDR3 extends over 14 amino acids. CDR3 loop: CASSFRDPTYEQYF. In DNA form, the CDR3 reads TGTGCCAGCAGCTTCCGGGACCCCACCTACGAGCAGTACTTC. Supplemented by reference TRBV7-2 and TRBJ2-7, the full variable domain reads GAGVSQSPSNKVTEKGKDVELRCDPISGHTALYWYRQSLGQGLEFLIYFQGNSAPDKSGLPSDRFSAERTGGSVSTLTIQRTQQEDSAVYLCASSFRDPTYEQYFGPGTRLTVT.

The rearrangement joins TRBV11-2 to TRBJ2-5, with 14 nucleotides matching TRBD2. The CDR3 extends over 16 amino acids. V trimming: 6 bases; J trimming: 5 bases; junction bases outside the gene matches: 8. Germline values: CDR1 SGHAT, CDR2 FQNNGV. This chain's CDR3 is CASSSTSGRAGETQYF. CDR3 nucleotides: TGTGCCAGCAGTTCGACTAGCGGGAGGGCCGGCGAGACCCAGTACTTC.

The rearrangement links TRBV5-1 to TRBJ1-4; the D is unclear. Germline CDR1 and CDR2: SGHRS and YFSETQ. This CDR3 has 15 residues. Trimming shortened V by 0 bases and J by 0 bases, and 6 bases separated the two germline ends. The CDR3 sequence is CASSLVSATNEKLFF. For the CDR3, the DNA is TGCGCCAGCAGCTTGGTCAGTGCAACTAATGAAAAACTGTTTTTT.

With respect to this clone: The same CDR3 also results from other DNA sequences found in this sample. V and J are TRBV7-3 and TRBJ2-1; D is undetermined. This CDR3 contains 13 residues. The ends were cut back, 2 bases at V and 7 bases at J, with 9 bases in the middle. Germline loops: CDR1 SGHTA, CDR2 FQGTGA. CDR3 amino acids: CASSLGPLNEQFF. The CDR3 DNA sequence: TGTGCCAGCAGCTTAGGTCCCTTGAATGAGCAGTTCTTC. Full variable domain (rest looked up from reference TRBV7-3 and TRBJ2-1): GAGVSQTPSNKVTEKGKYVELRCDPISGHTALYWYRQSLGQGPEFLIYFQGTGAADDSGLPNDRFFAVRPEGSVSTLKIQRTERGDSAVYLCASSLGPLNEQFFGPGTRLTVL.

The chain combines TRBV6-5 with TRBJ2-7, with D perhaps TRBD1 (5 bases). The V and J ends lost 3 bases and 5 bases respectively, with 17 bases between them. Germline V gives CDR1 MNHEY, CDR2 SVGAGI. The CDR3 runs 15 residues. In DNA form, the CDR3 reads TGTGCCAGCAGTTATTCGGCAGGGCGTTCGGACGAGCAGTACTTC. Translated, it gives CASSYSAGRSDEQYF.

In its sample, this clone was seen once. The rearrangement links TRBV27 to TRBJ1-5, with D perhaps TRBD1 (5 bases). CDR3 length: 16 amino acids. V shed 2 bases and J shed 2 bases, with 13 bases lying between them. From germline, CDR1 is MNHEY and CDR2 SMNVEV (reference sequence). This CDR3 reads CASSLTRGSGNQPQHF. CDR3 nucleotide sequence: TGTGCCAGCAGTTTAACCCGGGGGTCCGGCAATCAGCCCCAGCATTTT.

Comments on this clone: Other DNA sequences from this sample encode an identical CDR3 as well. This chain uses TRBV5-1 with TRBJ1-4; 7 positions match TRBD1. This CDR3 region has 14 residues. V shed 5 bases and J 4 bases; nucleotides not matched to a gene: 5. The germline V gene has CDR1 SGHRS and CDR2 YFSETQ. The CDR3 DNA sequence: TGCGCCAGCAGTTCACAGGGGTTTAATGAAAAACTGTTTTTT. Translation gives CASSSQGFNEKLFF.

The chain joins TRBV2 to TRBJ2-5; TRBD1 or TRBD2 may be the D gene (6 bases each). The DNA end is more similar to TRBJ2-7, so the J call may be wrong. The CDR3 is made up of 15 amino acids. The germline CDR1 and CDR2 sequences are SNHLY and FYNNEI. CDR3 residues: CASSPRGALAYEQYF. CDR3 sequence (DNA): TGTGCCAGCAGTCCTAGGGGGGCCCTAGCCTACGAGCAGTACTTC.